Below are 21 T cell receptor beta chains sequenced from a single sample in a study of identical twins. MiXCR was run by TCRdb on the 5' RACE reads, yielding one entry per CDR3 protein. Seen here are over 200,000 distinct CDR3 sequences, around 6.5% observed once, and the top ten hold approximately 15%. This sample also belongs to another study, concerning T cells expressing NK-cell markers.

Sequencing was performed on CD8+ T cells sorted from blood. The receptors stem from a woman aged 18-35 years in good health.

This rearrangement joins TRBV5-6 to TRBJ2-1, with 8 bases lining up with TRBD1. Trimming at V came to 4 bases and at J to 7 bases, leaving 16 bases not matched to a gene. Germline V gene data show CDR1 as SGHDT and CDR2 as YYEEEE. The CDR3 sequence is 17 residues long. The CDR3 bases are TGTGCCAGCAGCGCAGGGGGCCGGACGCCTCGTTGGAATGAGCAGTTCTTC. Its translation is CASSAGGRTPRWNEQFF.

CDR3 in amino acids: CASTIGGNQPQHF. CDR3 nucleotides: TGTGCCAGCACTATCGGGGGGAATCAGCCCCAGCATTTT. The gene calls are TRBV7-2 and TRBJ1-5, with D possibly TRBD1 on 5 matching bases. Per the germline V gene, CDR1 is SGHTA and CDR2 is FQGNSA. V was cut by 7 bases and J by 4 bases, with 11 bases left in between. The CDR3 consists of 13 residues.

This clonotype has only a few counts. The chain is built from TRBV9 and TRBJ2-3; 13 bases fit TRBD2. The CDR3 loop spans 19 amino acids. Germline loops: CDR1 SGDLS, CDR2 YYNGEE. V lost 4 bases to trimming and J lost 0 bases; unmatched junction nucleotides: 11. CDR3 DNA sequence: TGTGCCAGCAGCCACCGGACTAGCGGGGGCCGGGGAAGCACAGATACGCAGTATTTT. Amino acids: CASSHRTSGGRGSTDTQYF.

This clonotype was counted a few times. The rearrangement joins TRBV13 to TRBJ2-1, with no clear D. Germline V gene lookup returns CDR1 PRHDT and CDR2 FYEKMQ (reference sequence). V lost 1 base and J 10 bases, leaving 8 bases between the germline ends. The CDR3 loop spans 12 amino acids. CDR3 bases: TGTGCCAGCAGCTTAGATAGTTCGGAGCAGTTCTTC. Translation gives CASSLDSSEQFF.

The rearrangement uses TRBV9 and TRBJ2-1; D perhaps matches TRBD2 (6 bases). Trimming took 2 bases from V and 9 from J, leaving 9 bases between them. CDR1 is SGDLS and CDR2 is YYNGEE in the germline V gene. The CDR3 contains 12 residues. This CDR3 reads CASSVSGFEQFF. The DNA of the CDR3 is TGTGCCAGCAGCGTTAGCGGATTTGAGCAGTTCTTC.

The chain combines TRBV7-2 with TRBJ2-5; 7 bases agree with TRBD1. The CDR3 runs 11 residues. Germline CDR1 reads SGHTA; CDR2 reads FQGNSA. V shed 4 bases, J shed 12 bases, and the junction held 5 bases outside the gene matches. The CDR3 DNA sequence: TGTGCCAGCAGCTCCGGGACAGTCAAGTACTTC. Its protein product is CASSSGTVKYF.

At least ten counts were recorded for this clonotype. The rearrangement joins TRBV12-3 or TRBV12-4 to TRBJ2-3; a possible D gene is TRBD2 (7 bases). CDR3 length: 15 amino acids. V dropped 3 bases and J dropped 6 bases, with 16 bases sitting between them. The CDR3 bases are TGTGCCAGCAGTTTCCGAGGGGGGGCGGCGGATACGCAGTATTTT. Translation gives CASSFRGGAADTQYF.

The rearrangement joins TRBV5-5 to TRBJ2-1; D call uncertain. In germline, CDR1 is SGHKS, CDR2 YYEKEE (reference sequence). The CDR3 spans 16 residues. Trimming left V 6 bases short and J 4 bases short, with 20 bases between. The CDR3 region is CASTQQSQPLYNEQFF. In DNA form, the CDR3 reads TGTGCCAGCACCCAGCAGTCACAGCCCCTTTACAATGAGCAGTTCTTC.

This clonotype was seen a handful of times. The J gene is TRBJ2-5, the V gene TRBV9, with no clear D. Germline CDR1 SGDLS, CDR2 YYNGEE. The germline V and J ends were trimmed by 0 bases and 2 bases, with 8 bases remaining between them. The CDR3 runs to 14 residues. CDR3 nucleotide sequence: TGTGCCAGCAGCGTAGATGTGGGGCAAGAGACCCAGTACTTC. Translation: CASSVDVGQETQYF.

Concerning this clonotype itself: A read error is likely here: a far larger clone is one base away. V gene TRBV9 combines with J gene TRBJ2-7; the D is unclear. Germline lookup yields CDR1 SGDLS and CDR2 YYNGEE. The CDR3 is 12 residues long. V lost 4 bases and J 4 bases, leaving 9 bases between the germline ends. In DNA form, the CDR3 reads TGTGCCAGCAGCCCCCAGTGGTACGAGCAGTACTTC. Its protein product is CASSPQWYEQYF.

Many counts were recorded for this clonotype. The chain uses TRBV10-3 and TRBJ1-2; 8 bases match TRBD1. V shed 0 bases and J 4 bases; nucleotides not matched to a gene: 1. Per the germline V gene, CDR1 is ENHRY and CDR2 is SYGVKD. This CDR3 is 14 amino acids long. The CDR3 bases are TGTGCCATCAGTGAGTCGGGACAGGTCTATGGCTACACCTTC. Translated, it gives CAISESGQVYGYTF.

This clonotype was seen ten or more times. The J gene is TRBJ2-1, the V gene TRBV11-1, with 15 bases that match TRBD2. The germline V gene has CDR1 SGHAT and CDR2 FQDESV (reference sequence). There are 18 residues in the CDR3. V trimming: 4 bases; J trimming: 12 bases; junction bases outside the gene matches: 16. The CDR3 loop reads CASSSTGTSGRFLIGQFF. CDR3 DNA: TGTGCCAGCAGCTCGACCGGGACTAGCGGGAGGTTCTTAATTGGGCAGTTCTTC.

This chain connects TRBV7-3 to TRBJ1-1; a weak D match, TRBD1 (5 bases). This CDR3 region has 15 residues. Germline CDR1 reads SGHTA; CDR2 reads FQGTGA. The ends were cut back, 3 bases at V and 0 bases at J, with 11 bases in the middle. The CDR3 DNA reads TGTGCCAGCAGCTTGGGCCGGGGGGTGAACACTGAAGCTTTCTTT. It translates to CASSLGRGVNTEAFF.

The V and J genes are TRBV15 and TRBJ2-2; possibly TRBD1 for D (5 bases). Trimming removed 4 bases at V and 4 bases at J, with 13 bases between. The CDR3 runs to 15 residues. Germline V gives CDR1 LNHNV, CDR2 YYDKDF (reference sequence). The CDR3 protein is CATSNVDRPTGELFF. The DNA for the CDR3 is TGTGCCACCAGCAATGTTGACAGACCCACCGGGGAGCTGTTTTTT.

A few counts support this clonotype. V and J are TRBV20-1 and TRBJ2-1; TRBD2 aligns across 9 bases. The CDR3 runs 16 residues. Trimming at V came to 5 bases and at J to 1 base, leaving 9 bases not matched to a gene. CDR1 is DFQATT and CDR2 is SNEGSKA in the germline V gene (reference sequence). CDR3: CSALGTSKDSYNEQFF. The DNA of the CDR3 is TGCAGTGCTCTCGGGACTAGCAAGGATTCCTACAATGAGCAGTTCTTC.

This clonotype came up a few times. This chain links TRBV6-2 or TRBV6-3 with TRBJ2-1; no clear D gene. This CDR3 contains 13 residues. CDR1 MNHEY and CDR2 SVGEGT come from the germline V gene. V was pared by 0 bases and J by 4 bases, with 4 bases between. The chain's CDR3 is CASSYSEYNEQFF. The CDR3 region has the DNA TGTGCCAGCAGTTACTCCGAATACAATGAGCAGTTCTTC.

In its sample, this clonotype was seen a few times. V usage is TRBV27 and J usage is TRBJ2-2; D not certain. Deletions cut 0 bases from V and 7 bases from J, with 6 bases between. CDR3 size: 13 residues. Germline V lookup: CDR1 MNHEY, CDR2 SMNVEV (reference sequence). CDR3 sequence reads: CASSLSMVGELFF. DNA of the CDR3: TGTGCCAGCAGTTTATCGATGGTCGGGGAGCTGTTTTTT.

The gene calls are TRBV5-1 and TRBJ2-1; 8 bases are a match to TRBD1. Germline trimming cut 1 base from V and 10 bases from J; bases unmatched to any gene: 4. Germline values: CDR1 SGHRS, CDR2 YFSETQ. This CDR3 is 13 amino acids long. CDR3 protein: CASSLQGAEEQFF. The CDR3 nucleotides are TGCGCCAGCAGCTTGCAGGGGGCTGAGGAGCAGTTCTTC.

In this sample, this clonotype turned up many times. The genes are TRBV27 and TRBJ2-4; unclear D gene. Germline-derived CDR1 and CDR2 are MNHEY and SMNVEV (reference sequence). V dropped 6 bases and J dropped 2 bases, with 5 bases sitting between them. This CDR3 has 12 amino acids. This CDR3 reads CASSGSKNIQYF. Here the CDR3 DNA reads TGTGCCAGCAGCGGATCCAAAAACATTCAGTACTTC.

Only a few counts were recorded for this clonotype. The chain couples TRBV10-3 to TRBJ1-1; maybe TRBD1 (6 bases). V was clipped by 4 bases and J by 3 bases, with 12 bases between them. The CDR3 totals 14 residues. CDR1 and CDR2 from the germline V gene are ENHRY and SYGVKD. The CDR3 coding sequence is TGTGCCATCAGTGTTGCGGACAGTGACACTGAAGCTTTCTTT. Its protein product is CAISVADSDTEAFF.

The gene calls are TRBV28 and TRBJ2-3; tentative D call: TRBD2 (7 bases). This CDR3 is 18 amino acids long. The V gene lost 3 bases and the J gene lost 3 bases, with 22 bases spanning the gap. Germline-derived CDR1 and CDR2 are MDHEN and SYDVKM. CDR3 DNA sequence: TGTGCCAGCAGTTTCTACGTCTTTCAGGAGGGGGGGACAGATACGCAGTATTTT. It codes for CASSFYVFQEGGTDTQYF.